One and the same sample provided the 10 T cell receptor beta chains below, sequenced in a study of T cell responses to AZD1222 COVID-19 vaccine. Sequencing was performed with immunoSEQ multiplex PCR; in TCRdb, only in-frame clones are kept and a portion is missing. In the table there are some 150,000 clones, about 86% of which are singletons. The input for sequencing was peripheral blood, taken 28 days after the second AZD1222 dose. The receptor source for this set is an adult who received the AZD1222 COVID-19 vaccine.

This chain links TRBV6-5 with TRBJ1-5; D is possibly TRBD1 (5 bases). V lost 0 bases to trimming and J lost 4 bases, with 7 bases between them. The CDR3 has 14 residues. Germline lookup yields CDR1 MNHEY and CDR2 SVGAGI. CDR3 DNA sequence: TGTGCCAGCAGTTACTCGGGACCAAATCAGCCCCAGCATTTT. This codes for CASSYSGPNQPQHF.

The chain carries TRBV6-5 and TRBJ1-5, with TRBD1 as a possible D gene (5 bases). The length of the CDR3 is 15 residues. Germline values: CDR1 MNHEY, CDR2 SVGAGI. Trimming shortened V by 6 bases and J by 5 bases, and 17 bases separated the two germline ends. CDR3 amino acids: CASRPTGGSYQPQHF. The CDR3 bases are TGTGCCAGCAGACCGACGGGGGGATCCTATCAGCCCCAGCATTTT.

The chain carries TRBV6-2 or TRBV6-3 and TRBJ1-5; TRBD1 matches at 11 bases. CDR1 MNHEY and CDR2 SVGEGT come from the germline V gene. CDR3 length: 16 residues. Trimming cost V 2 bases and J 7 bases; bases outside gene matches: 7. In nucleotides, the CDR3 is TGTGCCAGCAGTTACACCGGGACAGGGGGACAACAGCCCCAGCATTTT. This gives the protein CASSYTGTGGQQPQHF.

The CDR3 sequence is CASSIDWYRTNEKLFF. CDR3 coding DNA: TGTGCCAGTAGTATAGATTGGTACAGGACTAATGAAAAACTGTTTTTT. The rearrangement joins TRBV19 to TRBJ1-4, with a possible D match to TRBD1 (5 bases). Trimming pared 0 bases from V and 2 bases from J, leaving 10 bases between. Germline CDR1 and CDR2: LNHDA and SQIVND (reference sequence). This CDR3 contains 16 residues.

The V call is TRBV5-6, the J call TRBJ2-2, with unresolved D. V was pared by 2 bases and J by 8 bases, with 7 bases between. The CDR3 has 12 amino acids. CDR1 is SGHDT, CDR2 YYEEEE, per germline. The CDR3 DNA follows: TGTGCCAGCAGCTTATATAAGGGGGAGCTGTTTTTT. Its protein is CASSLYKGELFF.

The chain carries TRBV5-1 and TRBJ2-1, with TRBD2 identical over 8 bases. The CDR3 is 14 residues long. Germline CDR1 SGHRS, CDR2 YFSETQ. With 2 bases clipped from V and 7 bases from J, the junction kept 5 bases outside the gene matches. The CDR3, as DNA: TGCGCCAGCAGCTTCTTCGGGAGGGATAATGAGCAGTTCTTC. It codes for CASSFFGRDNEQFF.

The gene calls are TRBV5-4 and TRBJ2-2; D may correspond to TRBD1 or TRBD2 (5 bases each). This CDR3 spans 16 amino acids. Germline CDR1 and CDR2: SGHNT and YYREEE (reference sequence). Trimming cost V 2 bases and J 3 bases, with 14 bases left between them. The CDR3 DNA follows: TGTGCCAGCAGCTTCGAAACAGGAGGTCACACCGGGGAGCTGTTTTTT. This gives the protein CASSFETGGHTGELFF.

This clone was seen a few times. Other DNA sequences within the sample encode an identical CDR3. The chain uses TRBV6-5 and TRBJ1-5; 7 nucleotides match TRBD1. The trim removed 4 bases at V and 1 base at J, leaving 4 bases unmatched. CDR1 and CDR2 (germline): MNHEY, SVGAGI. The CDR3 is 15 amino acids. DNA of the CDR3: TGTGCCAGCAGTTCCAGACAGGGAAGCAATCAGCCCCAGCATTTT. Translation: CASSSRQGSNQPQHF.

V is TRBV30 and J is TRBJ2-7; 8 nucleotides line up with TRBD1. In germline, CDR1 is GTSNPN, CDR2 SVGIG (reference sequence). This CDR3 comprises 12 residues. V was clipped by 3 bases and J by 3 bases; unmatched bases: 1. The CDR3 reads CAWSTGGYEQYF. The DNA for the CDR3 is TGTGCCTGGAGCACAGGGGGCTACGAGCAGTACTTC.

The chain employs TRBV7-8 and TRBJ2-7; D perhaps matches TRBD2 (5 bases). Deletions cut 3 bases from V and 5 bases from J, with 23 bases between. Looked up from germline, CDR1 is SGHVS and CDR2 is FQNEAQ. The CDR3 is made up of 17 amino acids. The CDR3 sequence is CASSFPTGTGTVHEQYF. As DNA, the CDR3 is TGTGCCAGCAGCTTTCCGACCGGAACGGGAACGGTCCACGAGCAGTACTTC. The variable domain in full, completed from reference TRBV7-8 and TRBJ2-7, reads GAGVSQSPRYKVAKRGQDVALRCDPISGHVSLFWYQQALGQGPEFLTYFQNEAQLDKSGLPSDRFFAERPEGSVSTLKIQRTQQEDSAVYLCASSFPTGTGTVHEQYFGPGTRLTVT.